The 19 T cell receptor beta chains presented below share a single source sample, sequenced in a study of patients and donors after allogeneic stem cell transplantation. In TCRdb, the RT-PCR reads were re-called with MiXCR into one record per CDR3 protein. This sample yields around 150,000 distinct CDR3 sequences, of which 30% to 45% are seen a single time; about 50% belongs to the top ten. Sequencing used blood, either unsorted or a sorted T cell fraction (not recorded which). Receptors were obtained from a human donor who was either an allogeneic HSCT recipient or a stem cell or donor lymphocyte infusion donor (not recorded which). It is not recorded whose cells these are; they may come from a transplant donor.

The chain employs TRBV28 and TRBJ2-5; TRBD2 matches at 11 bases. Germline assignment: CDR1 MDHEN and CDR2 SYDVKM. This CDR3 spans 15 amino acids. J was trimmed by 4 bases and V by 5 bases; bases with no gene match: 6. CDR3 DNA sequence: TGTGCCAGCAGTCGCACTAGCGGGGGACCAGAGACCCAGTACTTC. As protein: CASSRTSGGPETQYF. The variable domain in full, completed from reference TRBV28 and TRBJ2-5, reads DVKVTQSSRYLVKRTGEKVFLECVQDMDHENMFWYRQDPGLGLRLIYFSYDVKMKEKGDIPEGYSVSREKKERFSLILESASTNQTSMYLCASSRTSGGPETQYFGPGTRLLVL.

J is TRBJ1-5 and V is TRBV12-3 or TRBV12-4, with D hard to call. Trimming pared 3 bases from V and 7 bases from J, leaving 16 bases between. CDR3 length: 15 residues. The DNA of the CDR3 is TGTGCCAGCAGTTTTAACACGGTGTTCGGGCAGCCCCAGCATTTT. Amino acid sequence: CASSFNTVFGQPQHF.

The chain carries TRBV5-6 and TRBJ2-3, with 8 positions matching TRBD1. The CDR3 runs to 16 residues. The trim removed 4 bases at V and 6 bases at J, leaving 13 bases unmatched. Per germline, CDR1 SGHDT and CDR2 YYEEEE. CDR3 in amino acids: CASSGTTGVVGDTQYF. DNA for the CDR3: TGTGCCAGCAGCGGTACGACAGGGGTAGTTGGGGATACGCAGTATTTT.

The chain is built from TRBV12-3 or TRBV12-4 and TRBJ2-1, with D perhaps TRBD1 (7 bases). CDR3 size: 14 residues. V was pared by 3 bases and J by 9 bases, with 15 bases between. CDR3 sequence: CASSFVGQGGEQFF. The CDR3 region has the DNA TGTGCCAGCAGTTTTGTGGGCCAGGGGGGTGAGCAGTTCTTC.

This clonotype has just a few counts. This chain joins TRBV6-5 and TRBJ2-3; D gene uncertain. Germline CDR1 MNHEY, CDR2 SVGAGI. V gave up 6 bases and J gave up 1 base, with 14 bases separating them. The CDR3 totals 15 residues. The CDR3 DNA reads as TGTGCCAGCAGCTCTGGGGATAGGGGCACAGATACGCAGTATTTT. Translating gives CASSSGDRGTDTQYF.

This sequence joins TRBV29-1 and TRBJ1-2; TRBD1 matches 7 bases. The CDR3 covers 14 residues. Germline V CDR1 and CDR2: SQVTM, ANQGSEA. V was pared by 5 bases and J by 7 bases, with 13 bases of the junction left unmatched. The CDR3 here is CSVSWTGGDFGYTF. For the CDR3, the DNA is TGCAGCGTTTCTTGGACAGGAGGGGACTTTGGCTACACCTTC.

This clonotype was recorded a few times. The V call is TRBV28, the J call TRBJ1-1; 8 bases line up with TRBD1. This CDR3 has 14 residues. Germline trimming cut 3 bases from V and 4 bases from J; bases unmatched to any gene: 4. The germline V gene encodes CDR1 MDHEN and CDR2 SYDVKM. The CDR3 DNA sequence: TGTGCCAGCAGTTTCACAGGGGGAATCACTGAAGCTTTCTTT. Residues: CASSFTGGITEAFF.

V usage is TRBV11-2 and J usage is TRBJ2-1; 9 nucleotides match TRBD2. The V gene end was trimmed by 5 bases and the J gene end by 6 bases; junction bases not matched to a gene: 11. Germline loops: CDR1 SGHAT, CDR2 FQNNGV. The CDR3 is 16 residues long. CDR3 sequence (DNA): TGTGCCAGCAGCCTCCTTTCGGCGGGGGGGCCCAATGAGCAGTTCTTC. It specifies CASSLLSAGGPNEQFF.

This rearrangement joins TRBV6-6 to TRBJ1-1, with D hard to call. V was shortened by 4 bases and J by 2 bases, with 5 bases between the two germline ends. Germline CDR1 MNHNY, CDR2 SVGAGI (reference sequence). The CDR3 is 12 amino acids. CDR3 sequence reads: CASSFQNTEAFF. CDR3 DNA sequence: TGTGCCAGCAGTTTCCAAAACACTGAAGCTTTCTTT.

This chain uses TRBV7-8 with TRBJ1-1; the D is unclear. V was shortened by 2 bases and J by 1 base, with 11 bases between the two germline ends. This CDR3 region has 15 residues. In germline, CDR1 is SGHVS, CDR2 FQNEAQ. CDR3 coding DNA: TGTGCCAGCAGCTTAAATGGCCTGCGGAACACTGAAGCTTTCTTT. Its protein product is CASSLNGLRNTEAFF.

This clonotype was recorded a few times. The chain joins TRBV12-3 or TRBV12-4 to TRBJ2-7; perhaps TRBD1 as D (5 bases). CDR3 length: 14 residues. Deletions cut 5 bases from V and 2 bases from J, with 13 bases between. CDR3: CASSLRRETYEQYF. In nucleotides, the CDR3 is TGTGCCAGCAGTCTACGCAGGGAAACCTACGAGCAGTACTTC.

The rearrangement joins TRBV5-5 to TRBJ1-2; a possible D gene is TRBD1 (6 bases). CDR3 length: 19 residues. Trimming left V 0 bases short and J 0 bases short, with 21 bases between. Germline CDR1 is SGHKS and CDR2 is YYEKEE (reference sequence). The CDR3 sequence: CASSLDYHRELRPNYGYTF. The DNA for the CDR3 is TGTGCCAGCAGCTTGGACTATCACAGGGAACTTCGTCCTAACTATGGCTACACCTTC.

This clonotype showed up just a few times. This sequence joins TRBV9 and TRBJ1-2; D may be TRBD1 (6 bases). The CDR3 length is 15 residues. The ends were cut back, 3 bases at V and 3 bases at J, with 15 bases in the middle. Germline CDR1 reads SGDLS; CDR2 reads YYNGEE. The CDR3 sequence: CASSGYRAGDYGYTF. In DNA, the CDR3 is TGTGCCAGCAGCGGTTACAGGGCCGGGGACTATGGCTACACCTTC.

The sample holds a few counts of this clonotype. The chain combines TRBV12-3 or TRBV12-4 with TRBJ2-5, with unresolved D. This CDR3 spans 11 amino acids. Trimming cost V 5 bases and J 0 bases, with 1 base left between them. CDR3 sequence: CASSNQETQYF. As DNA, the CDR3 is TGTGCCAGCAGTAACCAAGAGACCCAGTACTTC.

The genes are TRBV6-1 and TRBJ1-5, with 9 bases that match TRBD1. V trimming: 4 bases; J trimming: 3 bases; junction bases outside the gene matches: 10. Germline assignment: CDR1 MNHNS and CDR2 SASEGT. This CDR3 has 17 amino acids. This CDR3 reads CASSGSDRGLYNQPQHF. DNA of the CDR3: TGTGCCAGCAGTGGCTCCGACAGGGGGTTATACAATCAGCCCCAGCATTTT.

This clonotype has a handful of counts. The chain combines TRBV10-3 with TRBJ1-2; no clear D gene. The germline CDR1 and CDR2 sequences are ENHRY and SYGVKD. The CDR3 sequence is 13 residues long. V was shortened by 4 bases and J by 4 bases, with 10 bases between the two germline ends. The CDR3 loop is CAISVADLYGYTF. CDR3 bases: TGTGCCATCAGTGTGGCAGACCTCTATGGCTACACCTTC.

This clonotype was seen only a few times. The J gene is TRBJ2-5, the V gene TRBV12-3 or TRBV12-4, with 9 bases aligning to TRBD1. V lost 2 bases to trimming and J lost 5 bases; unmatched junction nucleotides: 6. The CDR3 runs to 15 residues. In DNA form, the CDR3 reads TGTGCCAGCAGTTTAATCGGGACAGGGCTGGAGACCCAGTACTTC. This sequence encodes CASSLIGTGLETQYF.

This clonotype was counted a few times. The J gene is TRBJ1-3, the V gene TRBV4-2; TRBD1 is a possible D gene (5 bases). V gave up 3 bases and J gave up 2 bases, with 20 bases separating them. The CDR3 sequence is 18 residues long. The V gene's germline CDR1 is LGHNA and CDR2 YNFKEQ. CDR3 in amino acids: CASSHGESGPRAGNTIYF. In DNA, the CDR3 is TGTGCCAGCAGCCACGGCGAATCGGGACCGCGAGCTGGAAACACCATATATTTT.

The genes are TRBV27 and TRBJ1-1; D remains unclear. Germline V CDR1 and CDR2: MNHEY, SMNVEV (reference sequence). The CDR3 is made up of 16 amino acids. V was clipped by 4 bases and J by 3 bases, with 18 bases between them. The CDR3 DNA follows: TGTGCCAGCAGTTCCCGGCCCGGGCGGAGTGACACTGAAGCTTTCTTT. Protein: CASSSRPGRSDTEAFF.